Below, 19 T cell receptor beta chains from the same sample are listed, as sequenced in a study of blood T cell repertoires in COVID-19 (TCRdb year 2020). Library creation used the immunoSEQ multiplex PCR assay. The clones in this table, taken by TCRdb from immuneACCESS, are in-frame only. Not every clone is retained; where verified, under half of the shortfall comes from an unresolved V gene, and the cause of the rest is unknown. The sample table shows about 200,000 clones, and 84% are seen once. The top ten clones comprise approximately 8% of the sample. The sequenced sample consisted of peripheral blood. The receptors were sampled from a woman aged 45-59 years with active or convalescent COVID-19.

In DNA, the CDR3 is TGCGCCAGCAGCCAAGATGAGGGCGGAGGGGGCATCTACGAGCAGTACTTC. Amino acid sequence: CASSQDEGGGGIYEQYF. The V and J genes are TRBV4-1 and TRBJ2-7, with D maybe TRBD1 (7 bases). Trimming stripped 0 bases from V and 3 bases from J, with 18 bases between. The CDR3 has 17 residues. The germline V gene has CDR1 MGHRA and CDR2 YSYEKL.

The chain combines TRBV6-6 with TRBJ1-5; possible D gene TRBD1, 6 bases. With 4 bases removed from V and 4 bases from J, the gap between germline ends came to 11 bases. The CDR3 consists of 14 residues. The V gene's germline CDR1 is MNHNY and CDR2 SVGAGI (reference sequence). As DNA, the CDR3 is TGTGCCAGCAGTTCCCGACAGGCTAATCAGCCCCAGCATTTT. Amino acid sequence: CASSSRQANQPQHF.

V gene TRBV19 combines with J gene TRBJ1-2, with TRBD1 identical over 7 bases. The CDR3 has 15 amino acids. Germline values: CDR1 LNHDA, CDR2 SQIVND (reference sequence). Trimming cost V 5 bases and J 6 bases; bases outside gene matches: 12. The CDR3 spells CASSPSPTGPDGYTF. As DNA, the CDR3 is TGTGCCAGTAGTCCCTCTCCGACAGGGCCGGATGGCTACACCTTC.

The chain is built from TRBV27 and TRBJ1-1, with D maybe TRBD1 (6 bases). Trimming removed 1 base from V and 6 bases from J, with 9 bases in between. Germline V gives CDR1 MNHEY, CDR2 SMNVEV (reference sequence). The CDR3 runs 13 residues. The CDR3 sequence is CASSLLGGPEAFF. CDR3 nucleotide sequence: TGTGCCAGCAGTTTATTGGGGGGGCCTGAAGCTTTCTTT.

The gene calls are TRBV4-1 and TRBJ1-1, with D possibly matching TRBD1 (5 bases). The CDR3 has 15 residues. Germline CDR1 MGHRA, CDR2 YSYEKL. V lost 0 bases, J lost 3 bases, and 11 bases lay in between. The CDR3 reads CASSQDGASYTEAFF. CDR3 nucleotides: TGCGCCAGCAGCCAAGATGGGGCCAGCTACACTGAAGCTTTCTTT.

The V gene is TRBV5-1, the J gene TRBJ2-2; TRBD2 aligns across 8 bases. This CDR3 region has 15 residues. With 4 bases clipped from V and 6 bases from J, the junction kept 8 bases outside the gene matches. CDR1 and CDR2 from the germline V gene are SGHRS and YFSETQ. CDR3 amino acids: CASSPPGLVSGELFF. The CDR3, as DNA: TGCGCCAGCAGCCCCCCGGGACTAGTTTCCGGGGAGCTGTTTTTT.

The chain employs TRBV6-5 and TRBJ2-3; TRBD2 matches 15 bases. The germline V gene has CDR1 MNHEY and CDR2 SVGAGI. The length of the CDR3 is 16 residues. V shed 4 bases and J 5 bases; nucleotides not matched to a gene: 4. DNA for the CDR3: TGTGCCAGCAGTTCCGGACTAGCGGGGGGGAAAGATACGCAGTATTTT. This gives the protein CASSSGLAGGKDTQYF.

V gene TRBV19 combines with J gene TRBJ2-1; TRBD1 matches at 10 bases. The CDR3 spans 13 residues. Trimming took 9 bases from V and 9 from J; bases not matched to a gene: 8. Germline-derived CDR1 and CDR2 are LNHDA and SQIVND (reference sequence). Here the CDR3 reads CASRDRGYGEQFF. The CDR3 coding sequence is TGTGCCAGCCGGGACAGGGGTTACGGTGAGCAGTTCTTC.

This clone has more than one count but fewer than ten. The chain links TRBV28 to TRBJ2-5, with TRBD2 matching 7 bases. The trim removed 2 bases at V and 3 bases at J, leaving 6 bases unmatched. This CDR3 is 15 amino acids long. CDR1 and CDR2 (germline): MDHEN, SYDVKM. The CDR3 spells CASSLVQGGEETQYF. The CDR3 DNA follows: TGTGCCAGCAGTTTAGTGCAGGGAGGGGAAGAGACCCAGTACTTC.

The chain uses TRBV10-3 and TRBJ2-1; 7 bases are shared with TRBD1. CDR1 and CDR2 from the germline V gene are ENHRY and SYGVKD. V lost 3 bases to trimming and J lost 2 bases; unmatched junction nucleotides: 7. The CDR3 totals 16 residues. The CDR3 bases are TGTGCCATCAGTGACGAAGGGGGCCTCGCCTACAATGAGCAGTTCTTC. It codes for CAISDEGGLAYNEQFF.

In its sample, this clone was seen a few times. The chain has TRBV6-6 and TRBJ1-2; D might be TRBD1 (6 bases). V lost 3 bases, J lost 12 bases, and 17 bases lay in between. There are 13 residues in the CDR3. Germline CDR1 MNHNY, CDR2 SVGAGI (reference sequence). The CDR3 sequence is CASSYGSGASHTF. The CDR3 DNA sequence: TGTGCCAGCAGTTATGGATCAGGGGCTTCGCACACCTTC.

Worth noting for this clone: Sequence at one end of the junction differs from germline and may be a read error. The sample contains more than one DNA sequence encoding this CDR3. V usage is TRBV28 and J usage is TRBJ1-1; 9 bases are a match to TRBD1. CDR1 and CDR2 (germline): MDHEN, SYDVKM. The CDR3 loop spans 15 amino acids. CDR3 protein: CASSLYRPDRGEAFF. The CDR3 DNA follows: TGCGCCAGCAGTTTATACCGCCCGGACAGGGGTGAAGCTTTCTTT. The whole variable domain, filled in from reference TRBV28 and TRBJ1-1, reads DVKVTQSSRYLVKRTGEKVFLECVQDMDHENMFWYRQDPGLGLRLIYFSYDVKMKEKGDIPEGYSVSREKKERFSLILESASTNQTSMYLCASSLYRPDRGEAFFGQGTRLTVV.

V usage is TRBV5-5 and J usage is TRBJ2-7; 7 bases map to TRBD1. Trimming removed 3 bases from V and 3 bases from J; junction bases left unmatched: 9. CDR1 and CDR2 (germline): SGHKS, YYEKEE (reference sequence). CDR3 length equals 15 residues. This CDR3 reads CASSWAPTGHYEQYF. DNA of the CDR3: TGTGCCAGCAGCTGGGCCCCGACAGGGCACTACGAGCAGTACTTC. The full variable domain, completed using reference TRBV5-5 and TRBJ2-7, is DAGVTQSPTHLIKTRGQQVTLRCSPISGHKSVSWYQQVLGQGPQFIFQYYEKEERGRGNFPDRFSARQFPNYSSELNVNALLLGDSALYLCASSWAPTGHYEQYFGPGTRLTVT.

The genes are TRBV9 and TRBJ2-5; no clear D gene. The CDR3 covers 13 residues. Per germline, CDR1 SGDLS and CDR2 YYNGEE. Trimming cost V 0 bases and J 2 bases, with 5 bases left between them. In DNA form, the CDR3 reads TGTGCCAGCAGCGTAGGGGCTCAAGAGACCCAGTACTTC. Amino acids: CASSVGAQETQYF.

The chain carries TRBV10-3 and TRBJ2-1, with unresolved D. Trimming took off 3 bases at V and 4 bases at J, with 16 bases between the two ends. The germline gives CDR1 ENHRY, CDR2 SYGVKD. The CDR3 runs 16 residues. In nucleotides, the CDR3 is TGTGCCATCAGTGACCGAGGTCCGGAGAATTACAATGAGCAGTTCTTC. Amino acid sequence: CAISDRGPENYNEQFF.

V gene TRBV28 combines with J gene TRBJ2-5, with TRBD2 identical over 8 bases. This CDR3 spans 15 amino acids. Unmatched junction bases numbered 8, after V lost 3 bases and J lost 5 bases. From germline, CDR1 is MDHEN and CDR2 SYDVKM. CDR3 nucleotide sequence: TGTGCCAGCAGTTTTATCCGACTAGCGTCTGAGACCCAGTACTTC. The encoded protein is CASSFIRLASETQYF.

The chain couples TRBV12-3 or TRBV12-4 to TRBJ1-1; 7 bases are shared with TRBD1. CDR3 length: 13 amino acids. J was trimmed by 5 bases and V by 6 bases; bases with no gene match: 6. CDR3: CASRLTTGTEAFF. CDR3 nucleotides: TGTGCCAGCAGGCTAACGACAGGGACTGAAGCTTTCTTT.

The chain recombines TRBV5-1 with TRBJ2-1; 9 bases map to TRBD2. The CDR3 covers 16 residues. The germline gives CDR1 SGHRS, CDR2 YFSETQ. The trim removed 4 bases at V and 9 bases at J, leaving 14 bases unmatched. CDR3: CASSKWTSAIKSEQFF. CDR3 nucleotides: TGCGCCAGCAGCAAATGGACTAGCGCCATAAAGAGTGAGCAGTTCTTC.

In its sample, this clone was seen once. The chain recombines TRBV28 with TRBJ1-5, with 8 bases lining up with TRBD1. Trimming removed 7 bases from V and 7 bases from J; junction bases left unmatched: 15. This CDR3 is built from 16 residues. CDR1 is MDHEN, CDR2 SYDVKM, per germline. CDR3 sequence (DNA): TGTGCCAGCACCGGGACAGGCTACAAGGTCTTACAGCCCCAGCATTTT. Translated, it gives CASTGTGYKVLQPQHF.